This T cell receptor (beta chain) was identified during a study of cytomegalovirus exposure and HLA in healthy donors. Study background: The early release's HLA-typed donors yielded 65 million to 85 million unique TCRs. Study observations and caveats: Reported findings show TCR beta sequences accurately forecast HLA-A and HLA-B alleles in most subjects. Among TCR beta chains, those listed as cytomegalovirus-associated numbered roughly 150.

Trimming removed 4 bases from V and 5 bases from J, with 14 bases in between. The CDR3 runs 13 residues. In germline, CDR1 is SQVTM, CDR2 ANQGSEA. This clone appeared a single time. The antigen remains undetermined. The primer mix had 60 Vbeta and 13 Jbeta primers. Sequencing used immunoSEQ multiplex PCR; TCRdb keeps in-frame clones, though not all of them. Counted here are 150,000 to 200,000 clones, roughly four fifths occurring once; the ten biggest clones make up around 2.4%. Though probably carrying unrecorded immune exposures, donors were nominally healthy at sampling. This clonotype originated in a female donor in good health and CMV-seronegative. The sequenced material came from PBMCs. V gene TRBV29-1 combines with J gene TRBJ1-1; weak D call: TRBD1 (6 bases). The CDR3 region has the DNA TGCAGCGTTGTGTGGGGGCGCCGGACTGAAGCTTTCTTT. Its protein product is CSVVWGRRTEAFF.